A selection of T cell receptor beta chains follows, all from one sample in a study of blood T cell repertoires in COVID-19. The repertoire was sequenced with immunoSEQ multiplex PCR; TCRdb's copy has only in-frame clones and lacks some. The sample lists fewer than 200,000 clones, roughly 87% seen once, with 1% to 1.5% in the top ten. The specimen sequenced was PBMCs or T cells enriched from blood (not recorded which). These receptors were taken from a human donor with acute COVID-19. The donor label of this sample is uncertain. Both conserved end residues are part of each CDR3. Each record gives: V gene, J gene, clone size, D gene, CDR3 protein, CDR3 DNA. The D gene is left open where the match is weak. For some rows the clone size is stated as once, few or many, or as a class when expanded; others skip it.

v_gene: TRBV2
j_gene: TRBJ1-2
abundance: -
d_gene: -
CDR3aa: CASSEWGLSYGYTF
CDR3nt: TGTGCCAGCAGTGAATGGGGGCTGTCCTATGGCTACACCTTC

v_gene: TRBV5-6
j_gene: TRBJ1-6
abundance: -
d_gene: -
CDR3aa: CASSSGDSPLHF
CDR3nt: TGTGCCAGCAGCTCGGGGGATTCACCCCTCCACTTT

v_gene: TRBV6-5
j_gene: TRBJ1-3
abundance: -
d_gene: -
CDR3aa: CASSPQGSSGNTIYF
CDR3nt: TGTGCCAGCAGTCCCCAGGGAAGCTCTGGAAACACCATATATTTT

v_gene: TRBV7-8
j_gene: TRBJ1-6
abundance: few
d_gene: -
CDR3aa: CASSILRVYNSPLHF
CDR3nt: TGTGCCAGCAGCATTCTCAGGGTCTATAATTCACCCCTCCACTTT

v_gene: TRBV19
j_gene: TRBJ1-2
abundance: -
d_gene: -
CDR3aa: CASSSIRGNNGYTF
CDR3nt: TGTGCCAGTAGTTCCATTCGGGGGAACAATGGCTACACCTTC

v_gene: TRBV20-1
j_gene: TRBJ2-2
abundance: -
d_gene: TRBD2
CDR3aa: CSASPGLAGAGPNTGELFF
CDR3nt: TGCAGTGCTAGTCCCGGACTAGCGGGCGCGGGTCCGAACACCGGGGAGCTGTTTTTT

v_gene: TRBV28
j_gene: TRBJ1-5
abundance: few
d_gene: -
CDR3aa: CASSQYRVDQHF
CDR3nt: TGTGCCAGCAGTCAATACAGGGTTGACCAGCATTTT

v_gene: TRBV3-1/TRBV3-2
j_gene: TRBJ2-5
abundance: -
d_gene: TRBD2
CDR3aa: CASSQEVGRGKGLEETQYF
CDR3nt: TGTGCCAGCAGCCAAGAAGTAGGGCGGGGGAAAGGTCTTGAAGAGACCCAGTACTTC

v_gene: TRBV4-2
j_gene: TRBJ2-7
abundance: -
d_gene: TRBD2
CDR3aa: CASSPRGGGNEQYF
CDR3nt: TGTGCCAGCAGCCCGCGGGGGGGCGGAAACGAGCAGTACTTC

v_gene: TRBV5-4
j_gene: TRBJ2-7
abundance: -
d_gene: -
CDR3aa: CASSSRMEQYF
CDR3nt: TGTGCCAGCAGCTCCCGTATGGAGCAGTACTTC

v_gene: TRBV7-3
j_gene: TRBJ2-2
abundance: -
d_gene: -
CDR3aa: CASREGSGELFF
CDR3nt: TGTGCCAGCAGGGAGGGGTCCGGGGAGCTGTTTTTT

v_gene: TRBV5-1
j_gene: TRBJ1-2
abundance: once
d_gene: -
CDR3aa: CASSTDDRPYGYTF
CDR3nt: TGCGCCAGCAGCACAGACGACAGACCCTATGGCTACACCTTC

v_gene: TRBV10-3
j_gene: TRBJ1-2
abundance: once
d_gene: TRBD1
CDR3aa: CAISESGTGVNGYTF
CDR3nt: TGTGCCATCAGTGAGTCGGGGACAGGGGTTAATGGCTACACCTTC

v_gene: TRBV20-1
j_gene: TRBJ2-1
abundance: -
d_gene: -
CDR3aa: CSASLREQFF
CDR3nt: TGCAGTGCTAGCCTACGGGAGCAGTTCTTC

v_gene: TRBV12-3/TRBV12-4
j_gene: TRBJ1-5
abundance: once
d_gene: -
CDR3aa: CASVGGDNQPQHF
CDR3nt: TGTGCCAGCGTGGGGGGAGATAATCAGCCCCAGCATTTT

v_gene: TRBV5-4
j_gene: TRBJ2-5
abundance: -
d_gene: -
CDR3aa: CASQVANQETQYF
CDR3nt: TGTGCCAGCCAAGTAGCAAACCAAGAGACCCAGTACTTC

v_gene: TRBV7-2
j_gene: TRBJ2-7
abundance: once
d_gene: TRBD1
CDR3aa: CASSGYRGTGYEQYF
CDR3nt: TGTGCCAGCAGCGGCTACAGGGGTACAGGGTACGAGCAGTACTTC

v_gene: TRBV2
j_gene: TRBJ1-1
abundance: -
d_gene: TRBD1
CDR3aa: CASRGGRNTEAFF
CDR3nt: TGTGCCAGCCGAGGGGGCCGGAACACTGAAGCTTTCTTT

v_gene: TRBV27
j_gene: TRBJ2-7
abundance: -
d_gene: TRBD2
CDR3aa: CASNRPGGEQYF
CDR3nt: TGTGCCAGCAACAGGCCGGGGGGGGAGCAGTACTTC

v_gene: TRBV5-4
j_gene: TRBJ2-5
abundance: -
d_gene: TRBD1
CDR3aa: CASSLRTGQETQYF
CDR3nt: TGTGCCAGCAGCCTTAGGACAGGTCAAGAGACCCAGTACTTC

v_gene: TRBV4-3
j_gene: TRBJ1-2
abundance: -
d_gene: TRBD1
CDR3aa: CASSQARRRTGVIVSNYGYTF
CDR3nt: TGCGCCAGCAGCCAAGCTCGTAGGAGGACAGGGGTAATTGTCTCTAACTATGGCTACACCTTC

v_gene: TRBV27
j_gene: TRBJ2-1
abundance: -
d_gene: -
CDR3aa: CASSSPERSSYNEQFF
CDR3nt: TGTGCCAGCAGTTCTCCTGAGCGGAGCTCCTACAATGAGCAGTTCTTC

v_gene: TRBV11-3
j_gene: TRBJ2-1
abundance: -
d_gene: TRBD2
CDR3aa: CASSLDGSGGALNEQFF
CDR3nt: TGTGCCAGCAGCTTAGATGGTAGCGGGGGGGCGTTGAATGAGCAGTTCTTC

v_gene: TRBV3-1/TRBV3-2
j_gene: TRBJ1-1
abundance: -
d_gene: -
CDR3aa: CASSQDQGRSTEAFF
CDR3nt: TGTGCCAGCAGCCAAGATCAGGGGCGGAGCACTGAAGCTTTCTTT

v_gene: TRBV6-1
j_gene: TRBJ1-2
abundance: -
d_gene: TRBD1
CDR3aa: CASSEASSRTGRFRNYGYTF
CDR3nt: TGTGCCAGCAGTGAAGCGTCCTCCCGGACAGGGCGTTTTAGGAACTATGGCTACACCTTC

v_gene: TRBV7-2
j_gene: TRBJ2-1
abundance: once
d_gene: TRBD1
CDR3aa: CASSYMNRGHNNEQFF
CDR3nt: TGTGCCAGCAGCTACATGAACAGGGGGCATAACAATGAGCAGTTCTTC